Below, one T cell receptor beta chain is given with its context. Antigen unknown. Generated by immunoSEQ multiplex PCR, the TCRdb table keeps only in-frame clones and is missing some. The sample includes around 6,100 clones, around 85% of them seen just once. These data originate in a study of T cell clones after liver transplantation. Study observations and caveats: Conclusions were preliminary, with small, heterogeneous patient groups.

The CDR3 spans 15 residues. CDR1 and CDR2 (germline): SNHLY, FYNNEI. The ends lost 4 bases at V and 5 bases at J; junction bases unmatched: 7. This TCR came from a human donor who received a liver transplant. This material consisted of CD8+ T cells from blood, taken before liver transplant. This chain connects TRBV2 to TRBJ2-3; 9 bases are a match to TRBD1. CDR3 DNA: TGTGCCAGCAGTGTACGGGACAGGGAGGAAGATACGCAGTATTTT. Its protein product is CASSVRDREEDTQYF.